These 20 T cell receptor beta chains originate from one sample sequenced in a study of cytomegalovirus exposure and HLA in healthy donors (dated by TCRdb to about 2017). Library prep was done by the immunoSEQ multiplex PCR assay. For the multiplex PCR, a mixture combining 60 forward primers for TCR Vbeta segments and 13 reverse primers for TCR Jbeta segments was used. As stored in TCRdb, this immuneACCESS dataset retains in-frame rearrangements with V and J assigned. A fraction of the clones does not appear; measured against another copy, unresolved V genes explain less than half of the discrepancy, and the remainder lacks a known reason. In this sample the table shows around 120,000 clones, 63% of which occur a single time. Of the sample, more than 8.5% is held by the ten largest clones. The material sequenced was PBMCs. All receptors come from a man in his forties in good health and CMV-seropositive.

In nucleotides, the CDR3 is TGTGCCAGCAGTGAAGGGCGGAGAAACTATGGCTACACCTTC. Protein: CASSEGRRNYGYTF. The rearrangement joins TRBV6-1 to TRBJ1-2; D unclear. V was pared by 1 base and J by 2 bases, with 8 bases between. Germline CDR1 MNHNS, CDR2 SASEGT. The CDR3 sequence is 14 residues long.

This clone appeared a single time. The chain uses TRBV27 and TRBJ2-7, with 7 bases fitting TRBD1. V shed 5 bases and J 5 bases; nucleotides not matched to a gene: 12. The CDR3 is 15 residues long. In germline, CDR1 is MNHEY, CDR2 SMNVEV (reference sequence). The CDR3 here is CASSAPTGNFNEQYF. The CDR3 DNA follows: TGTGCCAGCAGTGCGCCGACAGGGAATTTTAACGAGCAGTACTTC.

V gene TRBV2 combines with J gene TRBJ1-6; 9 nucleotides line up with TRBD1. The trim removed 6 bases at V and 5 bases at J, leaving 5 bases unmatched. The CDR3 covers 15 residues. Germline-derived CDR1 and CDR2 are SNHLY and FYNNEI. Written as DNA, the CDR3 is TGTGCCAGCAGGGGGACAGGGAACGATAATTCACCCCTCCACTTT. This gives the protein CASRGTGNDNSPLHF. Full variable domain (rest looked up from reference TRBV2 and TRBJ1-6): EPEVTQTPSHQVTQMGQEVILRCVPISNHLYFYWYRQILGQKVEFLVSFYNNEISEKSEIFDDQFSVERPDGSNFTLKIRSTKLEDSAMYFCASRGTGNDNSPLHFGNGTRLTVT.

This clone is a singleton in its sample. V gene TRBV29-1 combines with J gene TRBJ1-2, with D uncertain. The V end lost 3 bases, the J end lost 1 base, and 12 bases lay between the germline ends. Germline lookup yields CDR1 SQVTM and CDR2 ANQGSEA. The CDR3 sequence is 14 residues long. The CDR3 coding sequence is TGCAGCGTTGAGAGGCAGTGGAATAACTATGGCTACACCTTC. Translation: CSVERQWNNYGYTF.

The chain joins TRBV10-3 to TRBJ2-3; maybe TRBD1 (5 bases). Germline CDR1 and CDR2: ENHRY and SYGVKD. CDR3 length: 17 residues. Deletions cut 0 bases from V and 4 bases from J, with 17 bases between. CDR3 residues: CAISESKGSLRADTQYF. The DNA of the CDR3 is TGTGCCATCAGTGAGTCGAAGGGGTCCCTTCGGGCAGATACGCAGTATTTT.

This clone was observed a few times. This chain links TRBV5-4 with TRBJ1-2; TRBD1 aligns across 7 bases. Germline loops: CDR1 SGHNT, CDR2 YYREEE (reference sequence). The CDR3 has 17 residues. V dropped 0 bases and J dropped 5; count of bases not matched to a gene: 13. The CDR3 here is CASSLVGQDLVGYGYTF. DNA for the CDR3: TGTGCCAGCAGCTTGGTAGGACAGGACCTCGTGGGGTATGGCTACACCTTC.

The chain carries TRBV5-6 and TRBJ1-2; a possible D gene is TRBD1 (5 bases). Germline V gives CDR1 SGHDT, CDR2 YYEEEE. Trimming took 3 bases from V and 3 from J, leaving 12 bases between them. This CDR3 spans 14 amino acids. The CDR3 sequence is CASSWGLFDYGYTF. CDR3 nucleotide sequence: TGTGCCAGCAGCTGGGGCCTCTTCGACTATGGCTACACCTTC.

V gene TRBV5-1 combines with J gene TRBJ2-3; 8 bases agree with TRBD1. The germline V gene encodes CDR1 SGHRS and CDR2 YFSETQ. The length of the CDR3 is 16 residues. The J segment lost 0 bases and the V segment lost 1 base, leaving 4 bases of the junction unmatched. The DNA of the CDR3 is TGCGCCAGCAGCTTGACAGGGGGACCTAGCACAGATACGCAGTATTTT. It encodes CASSLTGGPSTDTQYF.

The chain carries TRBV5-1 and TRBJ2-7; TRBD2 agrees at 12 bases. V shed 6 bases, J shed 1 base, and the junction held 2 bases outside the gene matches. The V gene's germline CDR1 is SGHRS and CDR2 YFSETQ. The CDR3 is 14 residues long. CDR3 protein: CASTGTSGSYEQYF. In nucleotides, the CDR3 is TGCGCCAGCACCGGGACTAGCGGGTCCTACGAGCAGTACTTC.

CDR3 sequence (DNA): TGCGCCAGCAGCCAAGACCAGGGCCTCCTTTACACTGAAGCTTTCTTT. Translated, it gives CASSQDQGLLYTEAFF. The chain is built from TRBV4-1 and TRBJ1-1; D may be TRBD1 (5 bases). V was pared by 0 bases and J by 3 bases, with 14 bases between. Germline values: CDR1 MGHRA, CDR2 YSYEKL. The CDR3 is 16 residues long.

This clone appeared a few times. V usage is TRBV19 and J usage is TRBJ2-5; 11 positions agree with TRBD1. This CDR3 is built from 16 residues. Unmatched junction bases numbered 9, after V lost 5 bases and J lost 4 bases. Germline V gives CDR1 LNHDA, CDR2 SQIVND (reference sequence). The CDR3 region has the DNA TGTGCCAGTAGTTCGCCAGGACAGGGGGCGGGAGAGACCCAGTACTTC. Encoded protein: CASSSPGQGAGETQYF.

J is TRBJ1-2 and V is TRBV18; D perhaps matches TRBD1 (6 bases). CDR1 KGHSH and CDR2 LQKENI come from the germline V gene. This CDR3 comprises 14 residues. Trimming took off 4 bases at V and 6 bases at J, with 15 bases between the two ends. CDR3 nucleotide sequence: TGTGCCAGCTCACTAAACGAGCAGGGGAATGGCTACACCTTC. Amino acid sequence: CASSLNEQGNGYTF.

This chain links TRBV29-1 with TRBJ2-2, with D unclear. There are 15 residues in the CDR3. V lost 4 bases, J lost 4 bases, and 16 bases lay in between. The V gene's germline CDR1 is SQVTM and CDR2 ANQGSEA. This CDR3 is CSVAPSRKSTGELFF. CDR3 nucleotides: TGCAGCGTTGCCCCCTCTAGAAAGTCCACCGGGGAGCTGTTTTTT.

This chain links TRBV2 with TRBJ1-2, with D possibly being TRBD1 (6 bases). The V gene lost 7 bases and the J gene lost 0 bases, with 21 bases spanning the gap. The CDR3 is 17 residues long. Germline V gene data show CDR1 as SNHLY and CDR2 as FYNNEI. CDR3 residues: CASTEISGGLSNYGYTF. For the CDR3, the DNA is TGTGCCAGCACCGAAATTTCCGGGGGGCTATCTAACTATGGCTACACCTTC. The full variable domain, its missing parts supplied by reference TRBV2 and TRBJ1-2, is EPEVTQTPSHQVTQMGQEVILRCVPISNHLYFYWYRQILGQKVEFLVSFYNNEISEKSEIFDDQFSVERPDGSNFTLKIRSTKLEDSAMYFCASTEISGGLSNYGYTFGSGTRLTVV.

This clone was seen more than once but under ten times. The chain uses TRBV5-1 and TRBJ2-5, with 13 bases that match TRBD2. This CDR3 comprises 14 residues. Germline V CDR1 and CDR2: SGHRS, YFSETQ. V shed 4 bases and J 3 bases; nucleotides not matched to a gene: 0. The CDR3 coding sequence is TGCGCCAGCAGCGGACTAGCGGGGGAAGAGACCCAGTACTTC. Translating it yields CASSGLAGEETQYF.

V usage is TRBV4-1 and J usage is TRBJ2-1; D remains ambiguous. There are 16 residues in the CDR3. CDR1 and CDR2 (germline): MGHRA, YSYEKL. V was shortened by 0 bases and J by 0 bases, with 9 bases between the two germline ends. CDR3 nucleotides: TGCGCCAGCAGCCAAGATCTAATGAGCTCCTACAATGAGCAGTTCTTC. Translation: CASSQDLMSSYNEQFF.

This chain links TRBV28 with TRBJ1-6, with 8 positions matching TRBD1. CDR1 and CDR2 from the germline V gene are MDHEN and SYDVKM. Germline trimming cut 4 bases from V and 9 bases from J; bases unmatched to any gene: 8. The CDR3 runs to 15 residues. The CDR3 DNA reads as TGTGCCAGCAGTTCAGGGGGCTTTTTTGCTTCACCCCTCCACTTT. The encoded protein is CASSSGGFFASPLHF.

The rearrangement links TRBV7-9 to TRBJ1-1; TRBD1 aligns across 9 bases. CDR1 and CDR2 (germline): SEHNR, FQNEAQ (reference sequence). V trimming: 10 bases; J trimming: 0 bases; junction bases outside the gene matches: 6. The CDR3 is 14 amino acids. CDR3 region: CAKDGTGLNTEAFF. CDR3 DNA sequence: TGTGCCAAGGACGGGACAGGGCTGAACACTGAAGCTTTCTTT.

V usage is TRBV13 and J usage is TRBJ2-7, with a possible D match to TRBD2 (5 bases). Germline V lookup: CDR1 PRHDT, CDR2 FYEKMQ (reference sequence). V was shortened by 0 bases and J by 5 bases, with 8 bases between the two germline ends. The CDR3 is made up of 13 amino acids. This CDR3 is CASSLGTTNEQYF. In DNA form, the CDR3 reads TGTGCCAGCAGCTTAGGGACTACCAACGAGCAGTACTTC.

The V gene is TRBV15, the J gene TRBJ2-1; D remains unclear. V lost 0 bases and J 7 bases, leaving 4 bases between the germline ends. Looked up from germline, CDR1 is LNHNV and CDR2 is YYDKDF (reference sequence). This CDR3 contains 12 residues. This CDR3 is CATSRDQNEQFF. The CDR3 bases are TGTGCCACCAGCAGAGATCAGAATGAGCAGTTCTTC.